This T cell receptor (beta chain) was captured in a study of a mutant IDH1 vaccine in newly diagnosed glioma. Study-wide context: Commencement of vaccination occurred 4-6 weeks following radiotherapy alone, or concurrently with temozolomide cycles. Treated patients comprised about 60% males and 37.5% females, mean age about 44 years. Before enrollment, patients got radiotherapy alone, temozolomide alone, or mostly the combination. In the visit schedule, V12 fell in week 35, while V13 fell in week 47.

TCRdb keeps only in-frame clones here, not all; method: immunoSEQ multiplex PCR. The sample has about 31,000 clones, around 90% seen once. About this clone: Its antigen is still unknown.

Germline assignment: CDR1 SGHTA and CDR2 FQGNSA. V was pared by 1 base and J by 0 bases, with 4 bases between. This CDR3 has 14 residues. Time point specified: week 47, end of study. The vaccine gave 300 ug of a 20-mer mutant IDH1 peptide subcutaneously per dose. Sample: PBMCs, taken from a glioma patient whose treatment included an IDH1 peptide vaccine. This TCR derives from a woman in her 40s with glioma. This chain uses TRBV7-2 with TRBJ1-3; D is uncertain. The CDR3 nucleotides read TGTGCCAGCAGCTTAGATGTCTCTGGAAACACCATATATTTT. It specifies CASSLDVSGNTIYF. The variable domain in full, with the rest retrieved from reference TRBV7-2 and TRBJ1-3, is GAGVSQSPSNKVTEKGKDVELRCDPISGHTALYWYRQSLGQGLEFLIYFQGNSAPDKSGLPSDRFSAERTGGSVSTLTIQRTQQEDSAVYLCASSLDVSGNTIYFGEGSWLTVV.